Presented here are 10 T cell receptor beta chains from one specimen sequenced in a study of blood T cell repertoires in COVID-19 (dated by TCRdb to 2020 to 2021). Library method: the immunoSEQ multiplex PCR assay. The immuneACCESS repertoire file appears here via TCRdb, limited to in-frame rearrangements. These files lack a portion of the clones; in checked studies, under half of the deficit traces to unresolved V genes, and the cause of the others is not known. This sample gives under 300,000 clones in total; 85% of them show up just once. The ten most abundant clones make up less than 15% of the sample. Material: peripheral blood. The receptors derive from a human donor in a cohort sampled during active COVID-19.

This clone was recorded a few times. The V call is TRBV28, the J call TRBJ2-3, with TRBD1 matching 10 bases. CDR1 and CDR2 from the germline V gene are MDHEN and SYDVKM. The CDR3 spans 14 residues. V shed 6 bases and J 1 base; nucleotides not matched to a gene: 1. The CDR3 loop is CASRTGGRTDTQYF. CDR3 nucleotide sequence: TGTGCCAGCAGGACAGGGGGCCGCACAGATACGCAGTATTTT.

The gene calls are TRBV6-1 and TRBJ2-7, with a weak D call TRBD2 (5 bases). Germline assignment: CDR1 MNHNS and CDR2 SASEGT. The CDR3 spans 14 residues. Trimming removed 0 bases from V and 6 bases from J, with 12 bases in between. The CDR3 reads CASSEAPGRGEQYF. CDR3 nucleotide sequence: TGTGCCAGCAGTGAAGCGCCGGGCCGGGGCGAGCAGTACTTC.

This chain joins TRBV28 and TRBJ2-3; D ambiguous. CDR1 is MDHEN, CDR2 SYDVKM, per germline. V lost 2 bases and J 7 bases, leaving 4 bases between the germline ends. The CDR3 loop spans 11 amino acids. CDR3 sequence: CASSLVNTQYF. CDR3 DNA: TGTGCCAGCAGTTTAGTAAATACGCAGTATTTT.

CDR3 residues: CATRDTHGEQYF. CDR3 in DNA: TGTGCGACACGGGATACCCATGGGGAGCAGTACTTC. The chain employs TRBV6-6 and TRBJ2-7, with D possibly TRBD2 on 5 matching bases. This CDR3 is built from 12 residues. Germline V gene data show CDR1 as MNHNY and CDR2 as SVGAGI (reference sequence).

The gene calls are TRBV19 and TRBJ2-5; 10 nucleotides align to TRBD2. This CDR3 contains 16 residues. From germline, CDR1 is LNHDA and CDR2 SQIVND (reference sequence). The V segment lost 4 bases and the J segment 1 base; nucleotides outside the gene matches: 6. CDR3 residues: CASSKRAGGLQETQYF. The CDR3, as DNA: TGTGCCAGTAGTAAAAGAGCGGGAGGGCTCCAAGAGACCCAGTACTTC.

This clone occurred a few times. V is TRBV6-5 and J is TRBJ1-1; D is ambiguous. CDR1 MNHEY and CDR2 SVGAGI come from the germline V gene. The CDR3 has 13 amino acids. Trimming shortened V by 6 bases and J by 0 bases, and 8 bases separated the two germline ends. The CDR3 here is CASRPTLNTEAFF. CDR3 DNA sequence: TGTGCCAGCAGGCCGACACTGAACACTGAAGCTTTCTTT.

Comments on this clone: The sample has other DNA sequences that encode this CDR3 too. The CDR3 region has the DNA TGTGCCAGCTCACCTGACAGCTACGAGCAGTACTTC. Translation gives CASSPDSYEQYF. The genes are TRBV18 and TRBJ2-7, with a possible D match to TRBD1 (5 bases). V lost 3 bases, J lost 3 bases, and 6 bases lay in between. Looked up from germline, CDR1 is KGHSH and CDR2 is LQKENI. The CDR3 loop spans 12 amino acids.

CDR3 sequence reads: CATRPRGAAQETQYF. CDR3 DNA sequence: TGTGCCACCAGACCCAGGGGGGCAGCCCAAGAGACCCAGTACTTC. The V gene is TRBV15, the J gene TRBJ2-5; tentative D call: TRBD1 (7 bases). The V gene lost 6 bases and the J gene lost 1 base, with 15 bases spanning the gap. This CDR3 spans 15 amino acids. Germline V gives CDR1 LNHNV, CDR2 YYDKDF (reference sequence).

The chain employs TRBV15 and TRBJ1-1, with D perhaps matching TRBD1 (5 bases). The CDR3 length is 15 residues. From germline, CDR1 is LNHNV and CDR2 YYDKDF (reference sequence). Trimming cost V 0 bases and J 3 bases, with 11 bases left between them. DNA for the CDR3: TGTGCCACCAGCAGAGACCCAGGGTTCGACACTGAAGCTTTCTTT. Amino acids: CATSRDPGFDTEAFF.

The chain carries TRBV5-1 and TRBJ2-3; 7 nucleotides agree with TRBD2. Germline trimming cut 5 bases from V and 1 base from J; bases unmatched to any gene: 10. The CDR3 is 16 residues long. The germline CDR1 and CDR2 sequences are SGHRS and YFSETQ. The CDR3 bases are TGCGCCAGCAGAGGGCTGGGCGGGAGAGGCACAGATACGCAGTATTTT. Amino acids: CASRGLGGRGTDTQYF. Filled out from reference TRBV5-1 and TRBJ2-3, the complete variable domain reads KAGVTQTPRYLIKTRGQQVTLSCSPISGHRSVSWYQQTPGQGLQFLFEYFSETQRNKGNFPGRFSGRQFSNSRSEMNVSTLELGDSALYLCASRGLGGRGTDTQYFGPGTRLTVL.